This T cell receptor beta chain was observed in a study of shared clonotypes between healthy human individuals. Study conclusions and caveats: Naive subsets generally had larger estimated richness than memory subsets. The authors expected sequencing depth to affect clonotype sharing among donors.

Division of CD4+ cells produced a CD45RA+ naive subset and a CD45RA-negative memory subset. Worth noting for this clone: Its target is unknown.

The CDR3 extends over 16 amino acids. Germline trimming cut 5 bases from V and 4 bases from J; bases unmatched to any gene: 9. Germline V gene lookup returns CDR1 SGHVS and CDR2 FNYEAQ. Assay: immunoSEQ multiplex PCR; the TCRdb copy retains only in-frame clones and omits some. Here the sample spans a few million clones, around 93% being singletons. The receptor comes from a young man in good health. Some clones in this sample may be carry-over from other donors' samples. Material: naive CD4+ T cells from PBMCs. Subset in this sample: CD45RA+ positively selected. The chain has TRBV7-6 and TRBJ2-1, with TRBD2 matching over 9 bases. DNA of the CDR3: TGTGCCAGCAGCCCGCGGACTAGCGTATCGTACAATGAGCAGTTCTTC. It encodes CASSPRTSVSYNEQFF.